This is a list of T cell receptor beta chains from one sample in a study of T cells in Graves' hyperthyroidism and ophthalmopathy. MiXCR, applied by TCRdb to the multiplex PCR reads, yields one record per CDR3 protein. The table shows roughly 380,000 distinct CDR3 sequences, with roughly 13% occurring only once. Sequencing input: blood. These receptors were collected from a woman aged 55-70 years with Graves' hyperthyroidism. CDR3s include the opening cysteine and the closing phenylalanine or tryptophan. D genes are given only for firm matches. Some rows mark clone size as missing; the rest say once, few, many or name a class of expanded clone.

d_gene	j_gene	abundance	v_gene	CDR3nt	CDR3aa
.	TRBJ2-7	.	TRBV20-1	TGCAGTGCTAGAGAAGACTTCTTTCCCCTCGAGCAGTACTTC	CSAREDFFPLEQYF
TRBD1	TRBJ2-5	many	TRBV6-1	TGTGCCAGCAACCTAAACCGGGACAGGGGGCGATATGAGACCCAGTACTTC	CASNLNRDRGRYETQYF
TRBD1	TRBJ2-6	few	TRBV29-1	TGCAGCGTGACCGGCCAGGGGGCTGGGGCCAACGTCCTGACTTTC	CSVTGQGAGANVLTF
TRBD1	TRBJ1-2	few	TRBV27	TGTGCCAGCGGAAACCGGGACAGCTACTATGGCTACACCTTC	CASGNRDSYYGYTF
TRBD2	TRBJ2-7	many	TRBV7-9	TGTGCCAGCAGCCCGGGACTAGCGGGAGGGCCCTACGAGCAGTACTTC	CASSPGLAGGPYEQYF
.	TRBJ1-1	once	TRBV5-1	TGCGCCAGCAGCTTTGGGGGTGGGGGCCTGAACACTGAAGCTTTCTTT	CASSFGGGGLNTEAFF
TRBD2	TRBJ2-7	.	TRBV2	TGTGCCAGCAGACTAGCGGGAGGGGCGAGGCAGTACTTC	CASRLAGGARQYF
.	TRBJ2-5	.	TRBV2	TGTGCCAGCAGTGTGGGCGCTAGCACAGAGACCCAGTACTTC	CASSVGASTETQYF
.	TRBJ1-2	many	TRBV18	TGTGCCAGCTCACCTGAAAGGGCGAGTGGCTACACCTTC	CASSPERASGYTF
.	TRBJ2-7	.	TRBV6-1	TGTGCCAGCATCCCAAGGTCCAGGGTGGGGGAGCAGTACTTC	CASIPRSRVGEQYF
.	TRBJ2-3	many	TRBV30	TGTGTCTGGAGTGTAATGGCACATAGCACAGATACGCAGTATTTT	CVWSVMAHSTDTQYF
.	TRBJ1-3	once	TRBV11-2	TGTGCCAGCAGTTCAAACGGACGGACGGACTCTGGAAACACCATATATTTT	CASSSNGRTDSGNTIYF
.	TRBJ2-7	many	TRBV2	TGTGCCAGCGGCAGGATTTCCTCCTACGAGCAGTACTTC	CASGRISSYEQYF
TRBD2	TRBJ2-1	many	TRBV5-1	TGCGCCAGCAGCATTGAAGCGGGATCCTACAATGAGCAGTTCTTC	CASSIEAGSYNEQFF
TRBD2	TRBJ2-4	few	TRBV5-1	TGCGCCAGCAGCCCGGAGGGGAGGGGTTTAGGAGCCAAAAACATTCAGTACTTC	CASSPEGRGLGAKNIQYF
.	TRBJ2-1	many	TRBV5-1	TGCGCCAGCAGCTCAGGACTAACCCCGCGACTGGATGAGCAGTTCTTC	CASSSGLTPRLDEQFF
.	TRBJ2-1	many	TRBV11-3	TGTGCCAGCAGCTCCCTCGGTGAGCAGTTCTTC	CASSSLGEQFF
.	TRBJ1-1	many	TRBV28	TGTGCCAGCAGTTCCTACCGGGACGTCGCTGAAGCTTTCTTT	CASSSYRDVAEAFF
TRBD1	TRBJ2-1	many	TRBV20-1	TGCAGTGCTAGATTTCAGGGGGCGAGCTCCTACAATGAGCAGTTCTTC	CSARFQGASSYNEQFF
.	TRBJ2-1	many	TRBV19	TGTGCCAGTAGTCTCACCCCCCCTTCAAGCTCCTACAATGAGCAGTTCTTC	CASSLTPPSSSYNEQFF
.	TRBJ2-1	many	TRBV30	TGTGCCTGGAGCTCGAGTGAGCAGTTCTTC	CAWSSSEQFF
.	TRBJ1-1	.	TRBV7-2	TGTGCCAGCAGCCCTCCCCGTGGGCCGGGGGGGGGCACTGAAGCTTTCTTT	CASSPPRGPGGGTEAFF
.	TRBJ1-2	many	TRBV5-8	TGTGCCAGCAGTCGGGGGGACGGCATCTTATCTCATGGCTACACCTTC	CASSRGDGILSHGYTF
TRBD1	TRBJ2-2	many	TRBV28	TGTGCCAGCAGTGGATCGACAGGGGGGGACACCGGGGAGCTGTTTTTT	CASSGSTGGDTGELFF
.	TRBJ1-1	many	TRBV20-1	TGCAGTGCTAGGCGGGTGAACACTGAAGCTTTCTTT	CSARRVNTEAFF
.	TRBJ2-1	many	TRBV30	TGTGCCTGGACCCGCGGCAGCGGGCGCTACAATGAGCAGTTCTTC	CAWTRGSGRYNEQFF
.	TRBJ2-5	many	TRBV12-3/TRBV12-4	TGTGCCAGCAGTTTAGCGACAGCGAAGACCCAGTACTTC	CASSLATAKTQYF
TRBD2	TRBJ2-1	.	TRBV20-1	TGCAGCCTCCGAGGAGCGGGAGAGAATGAGCAGTTCTTC	CSLRGAGENEQFF
.	TRBJ1-1	many	TRBV24-1	TGTGCCACCAGTGATACGGGACACCGAGGGGCTTTCTTT	CATSDTGHRGAFF
.	TRBJ2-1	.	TRBV28	TGTGCCAGCAGTGACGGGCAGTTCTTC	CASSDGQFF
.	TRBJ2-5	few	TRBV5-4	TGTGCCAGCAGCCACTGGACAACCCGGGCGGGGGAGACCCAGTACTTC	CASSHWTTRAGETQYF
TRBD2	TRBJ2-1	many	TRBV12-3/TRBV12-4	TGTGCCAGCAGTTTACTTGCGGGGGACTCCTACAATGAGCAGTTCTTC	CASSLLAGDSYNEQFF
.	TRBJ1-2	many	TRBV20-1	TGCAGTGCTAGAGATTCTGTCCGAGAGGGCTACACCTTC	CSARDSVREGYTF
.	TRBJ2-7	few	TRBV6-1	TGTGCCAGCACCACGGTTGCAGCCTACGAGCAGTACTTC	CASTTVAAYEQYF
.	TRBJ2-2	.	TRBV5-1	TGCGCCAGCAGCTTGGCCGGCCATTCGGGGGAGCTGTTTTTT	CASSLAGHSGELFF
TRBD1	TRBJ2-1	few	TRBV10-3	TGTGCCATCAGGGGACAGGGGCTCTCCAATGAGCAGTTCTTC	CAIRGQGLSNEQFF
TRBD1	TRBJ2-2	few	TRBV18	TGTGCCAGCAGACCGGGACAGGGGCACGGGGAGCTGTTTTTT	CASRPGQGHGELFF